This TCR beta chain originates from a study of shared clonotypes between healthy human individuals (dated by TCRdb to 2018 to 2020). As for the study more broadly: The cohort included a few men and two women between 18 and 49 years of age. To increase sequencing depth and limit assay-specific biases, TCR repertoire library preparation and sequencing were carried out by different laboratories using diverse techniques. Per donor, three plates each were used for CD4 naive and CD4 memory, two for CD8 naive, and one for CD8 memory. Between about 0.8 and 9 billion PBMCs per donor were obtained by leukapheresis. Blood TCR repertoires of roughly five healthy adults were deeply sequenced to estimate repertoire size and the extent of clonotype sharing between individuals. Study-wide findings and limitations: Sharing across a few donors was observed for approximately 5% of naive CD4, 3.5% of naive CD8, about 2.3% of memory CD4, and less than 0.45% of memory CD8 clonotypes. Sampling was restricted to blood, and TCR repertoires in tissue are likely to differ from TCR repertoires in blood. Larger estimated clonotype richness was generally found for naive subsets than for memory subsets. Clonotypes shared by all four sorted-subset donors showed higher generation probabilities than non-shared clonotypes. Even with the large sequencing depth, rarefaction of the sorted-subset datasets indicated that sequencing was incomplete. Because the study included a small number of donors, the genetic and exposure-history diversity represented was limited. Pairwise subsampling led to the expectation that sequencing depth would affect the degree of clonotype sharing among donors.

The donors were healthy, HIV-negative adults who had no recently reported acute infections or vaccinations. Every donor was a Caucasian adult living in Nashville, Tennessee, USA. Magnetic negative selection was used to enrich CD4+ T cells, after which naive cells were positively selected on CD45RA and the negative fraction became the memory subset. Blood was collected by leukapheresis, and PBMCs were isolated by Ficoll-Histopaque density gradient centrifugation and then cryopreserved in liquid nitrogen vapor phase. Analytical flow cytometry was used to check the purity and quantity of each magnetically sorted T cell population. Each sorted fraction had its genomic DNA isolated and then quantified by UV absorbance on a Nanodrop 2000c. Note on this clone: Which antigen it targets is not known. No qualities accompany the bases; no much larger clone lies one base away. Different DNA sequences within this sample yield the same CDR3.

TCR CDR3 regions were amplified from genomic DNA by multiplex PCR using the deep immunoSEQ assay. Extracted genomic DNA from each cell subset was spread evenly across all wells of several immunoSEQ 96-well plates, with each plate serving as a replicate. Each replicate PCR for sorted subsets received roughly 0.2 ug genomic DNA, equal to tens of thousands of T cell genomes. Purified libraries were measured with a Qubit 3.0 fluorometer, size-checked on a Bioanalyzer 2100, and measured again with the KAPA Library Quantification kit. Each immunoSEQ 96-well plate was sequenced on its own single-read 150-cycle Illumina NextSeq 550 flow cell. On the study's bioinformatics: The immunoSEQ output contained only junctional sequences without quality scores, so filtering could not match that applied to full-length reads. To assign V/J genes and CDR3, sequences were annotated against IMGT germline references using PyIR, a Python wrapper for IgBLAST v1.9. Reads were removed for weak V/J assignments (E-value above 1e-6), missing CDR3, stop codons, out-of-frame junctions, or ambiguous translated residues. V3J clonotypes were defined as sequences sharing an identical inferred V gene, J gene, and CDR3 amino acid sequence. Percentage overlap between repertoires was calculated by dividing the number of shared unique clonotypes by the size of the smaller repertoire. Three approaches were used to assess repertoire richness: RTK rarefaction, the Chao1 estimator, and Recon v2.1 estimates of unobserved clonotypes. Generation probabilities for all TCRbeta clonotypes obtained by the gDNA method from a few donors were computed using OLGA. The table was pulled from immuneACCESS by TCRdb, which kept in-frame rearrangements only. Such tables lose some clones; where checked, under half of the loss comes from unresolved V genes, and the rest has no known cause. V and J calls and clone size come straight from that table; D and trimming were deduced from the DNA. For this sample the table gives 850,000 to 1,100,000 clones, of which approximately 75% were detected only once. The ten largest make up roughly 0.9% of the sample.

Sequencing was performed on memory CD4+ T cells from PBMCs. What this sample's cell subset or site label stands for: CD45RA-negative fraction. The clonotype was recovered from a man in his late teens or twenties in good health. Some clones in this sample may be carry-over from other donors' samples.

The CDR3 here reads CASSLDGNSYEQYF. The base sequence is TGCGCCAGCAGCTTGGACGGGAATTCCTACGAGCAGTACTTC. The chain is encoded by TRBV5-1 joined to TRBJ2-7; TRBD2 is perhaps the D gene, given 5 matching bases. The CDR3 runs 14 residues from the cysteine to the phenylalanine. Only the CDR3 DNA is retained, 42 bases long and in frame from the first base. V lost 0 bases and J lost 1 base; the stretch between them is 8 bases long. CDR1 SGHRS and CDR2 YFSETQ are derived from the germline V gene.